This TCR beta chain emerged from a study of brain T cells in children with intractable seizures (dated by TCRdb to the early 2020s). About the study as a whole: As a first screen for immune gene transcripts, resected brain tissue from 40 to 60 pediatric epilepsy surgery cases was run on a NanoString immunology panel. Of the roughly twelve selected surgery cases, pre-surgery blood was also sequenced for eight, so four had brain tissue only.

CDR3 length: 14 amino acids, cysteine to phenylalanine. CDR3 DNA is the only sequence kept; it has 42 bases, read in frame from the first base. The V end gives up 4 bases and the J end 5 bases, leaving 7 bases in the junction not matched to a gene. The CDR1 and CDR2 encoded by the germline V gene are MGHRA and YSYEKL. Results the study describes overall, beyond this receptor: Because sequencing depth differed between pre- and post-surgery blood, the absence of clones from the pre-surgery sample may reflect undersampling. Viral specificity was inferred solely from CDR3 sequence similarity, and the HCMV serostatus of the patients was not known.

TCR beta chain sequences were generated from genomic DNA using the immunoSEQ assay. Regarding the original processing steps: CDR3 sequences not starting with the conserved framework cysteine at position 104 were manually removed. To get clonality, the normalized Shannon's Diversity Index was subtracted from one, giving values from 0 (maximal diversity) to 1 (oligoclonal). Chi-squared comparison-of-proportions tests were used to check whether the frequency of the same CDR3 differed between samples, for example brain versus blood. Public clonotypes were identified by searching immuneACCESS, and similarity to known antiviral clonotypes was assessed with the VDJdb browser. Held by TCRdb, this immuneACCESS table contains in-frame sequences only and omits some clones. Under half of the omission traces to an unresolved V gene where checked; the cause of the rest is unknown. For V, J and clone size, that table is used; D and trimming come from the DNA. Across this sample there are about 340,000 clones, with about 93% seen only once. The leading ten clones occupy roughly 5.8% of the sample.

On this clone itself: The antigen this receptor binds is unknown. Qualities for individual bases were not recorded, and no much larger clone is one base off.

The label giving this sample's time point can be read as: blood from clinic visit 5 months post-surgery; TSC patient then seizure free. The surgery cases showing the highest brain T cell transcript signatures were chosen for TCR beta chain sequencing of brain tissue and, when available, of blood. Prior to surgery, the patients had been treated with at least one anti-epileptic drug. The TCR-sequenced patients were children whose drug-resistant epilepsy was caused by tuberous sclerosis complex, focal cortical dysplasia, Rasmussen encephalitis or hemimegalencephaly. The Monarch genomic DNA purification kit was used to extract bulk genomic DNA from unsorted brain tissue and whole blood.

Material: peripheral blood, obtained more than 4 months after surgery. The chain was built from TRBV4-1 and TRBJ1-1; TRBD1 aligns with 7 central bases. The TCR originated in a boy younger than two with tuberous sclerosis and intractable seizures. The DNA is TGCGCCAGCAGCCTAACAGGGGAGTGGACTGAAGCTTTCTTT. Its amino acids are CASSLTGEWTEAFF.